This T cell receptor (beta chain) derives from a study of OX40 agonist ivuxolimab in advanced cancers. At the level of the study: The dose-escalation group included hepatocellular carcinoma, melanoma, renal cell carcinoma and head and neck cancer. Previous treatment with anti-PD-1, anti-PD-L1 or anti-CTLA-4 therapy was allowed; more than 35% had received some. Study findings and constraints: The average count of expanded clones was higher among CD8+ T cells than among CD4+.

Deletions cut 1 base from V and 5 bases from J, with 8 bases between. From germline, CDR1 is SGHDN and CDR2 FVKESK. This CDR3 region has 13 residues. This clone was recorded a few times. Its specificity is not known. People who had autoimmune disease history or systemic immunosuppression were excluded. TCRdb keeps only in-frame clones here, not all; method: immunoSEQ multiplex PCR. Of 65,000 to 95,000 clones in the sample, about 86% were seen once. The specimen comprised CD4+ or CD8+ T cells sorted from blood, sampled in a trial of the OX40 agonist ivuxolimab. The chain employs TRBV14 and TRBJ1-1; D is unresolved. This clonotype originated in an adult with an advanced solid tumor such as melanoma, head and neck, liver or kidney cancer. CDR3 nucleotide sequence: TGTGCCAGCAGCCAAGGATTGGAGACTGAAGCTTTCTTT. Encoded protein: CASSQGLETEAFF.